This TCR beta chain was found in a study of CD8 T cells in Susac syndrome. A note on this clonotype: Its antigen is unknown.

Random hexamers were used to reverse transcribe an amount of roughly 0.45 to 1 ug RNA. The immunoSEQ assay covered 54 Vbeta and 13 Jbeta segments for CDR3. TCRdb itself ran the immunoSEQ multiplex PCR reads through MiXCR, one entry per CDR3 protein. The sample contains approximately 150,000 distinct CDR3 sequences, approximately 94% of which appear only once. CD8+ and CD4+ T cells were negatively isolated; TEMRA cells were FACS-enriched. The germline CDR1 and CDR2 sequences are LGHDT and YNNKEL (reference sequence). This CDR3 is built from 13 residues. The V and J ends lost 4 bases and 8 bases respectively, with 12 bases between them. Study results and caveats: TCR sequencing and HLA analysis covered a relatively small number of individuals.

The sequence derives from a human donor with multiple sclerosis. Sequencing input: CD4+ T cells from PBMCs. This sequence joins TRBV3-1 and TRBJ1-5; D call uncertain. The CDR3 spells CASSPRDREPQHF. In DNA form, the CDR3 reads TGTGCCAGCAGCCCAAGAGACCGGGAGCCCCAGCATTTT.